The TCR beta chain under discussion was sequenced for a study of CD8+CD57+ T cells in acquired aplastic anemia. Looking at the study overall: Sorted cells (CD4+ and CD8+) yielded DNA amounts that averaged approximately 3.1 ug.

Germline V gives CDR1 SGHDN, CDR2 FVKESK. The CDR3 consists of 14 residues. As regards this clonotype: As yet, its antigen is unknown. The junction does not match germline at one end; this may be a read error.

Patients picked for sequencing had shown CD8+CD57+ cell expansion detected by flow cytometry. Each of the patients presented with severe acquired aplastic anemia. Patients were untreated when blood was sampled. Overall study findings and caveats: Between patients and controls, about 30 CD8+ CDR3 sequences were found in common.

Genomic DNA was employed as the template in profiling TCR beta VDJ and CDR3. TCRdb re-called the reads with MiXCR, one entry per CDR3 protein. Of roughly 250,000 distinct CDR3 sequences in the sample, 70% to 85% were seen once. The receptor's source is a human donor with aplastic anemia. The sample comprised sorted CD4+, CD8+, or CD8+CD57+ T cells (not recorded which) from PBMCs. The V and J genes are TRBV14 and TRBJ1-1; TRBD1 aligns across 7 bases. The CDR3 nucleotides are TGTGCCAGCAGCCGACAGGGCGGGAACACTGACGCTTTCTTT. Protein: CASSRQGGNTDAFF.